This T cell receptor beta chain was recorded in a study of cytomegalovirus exposure and HLA in healthy donors. Assay used: immunoSEQ multiplex PCR; TCRdb lists only in-frame clones, some missing. This sample has under 400,000 clones, with approximately 85% found just once. After removal of 0 bases from V and 5 bases from J, the junction contained 4 bases not matched to a gene. CDR3 length equals 14 residues. From germline, CDR1 is SGHKS and CDR2 YYEKEE (reference sequence). This clone has only one observation. Sample: PBMCs. The V and J genes are TRBV5-5 and TRBJ2-5; TRBD2 agrees at 7 bases. The clonotype comes from a man aged 25-45 years in good health and CMV-seronegative. The CDR3 DNA sequence: TGTGCCAGCAGCTTGGAGCGGGGTACGGAGACCCAGTACTTC. The encoded protein is CASSLERGTETQYF. The whole variable domain, remainder taken from reference TRBV5-5 and TRBJ2-5, is DAGVTQSPTHLIKTRGQQVTLRCSPISGHKSVSWYQQVLGQGPQFIFQYYEKEERGRGNFPDRFSARQFPNYSSELNVNALLLGDSALYLCASSLERGTETQYFGPGTRLLVL.